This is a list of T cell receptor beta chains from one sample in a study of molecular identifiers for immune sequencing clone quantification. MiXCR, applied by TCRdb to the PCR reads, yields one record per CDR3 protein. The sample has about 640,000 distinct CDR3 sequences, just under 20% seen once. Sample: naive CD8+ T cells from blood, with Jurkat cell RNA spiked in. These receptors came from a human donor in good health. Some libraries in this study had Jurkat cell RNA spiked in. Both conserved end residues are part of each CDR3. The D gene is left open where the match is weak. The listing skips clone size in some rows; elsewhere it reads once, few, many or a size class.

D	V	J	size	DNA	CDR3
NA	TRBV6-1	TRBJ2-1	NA	TGTGCCAGCAGTGAAGCTTGGAATCCGGTCTTC	CASSEAWNPVF
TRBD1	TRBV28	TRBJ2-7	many	TGTGCCAGCAGTCCCGAAGATCGGACAGGCTCCTACGAGCAGTACTTC	CASSPEDRTGSYEQYF
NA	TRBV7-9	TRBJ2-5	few	TGTGCCAGCAGACCATCGACCGGGACTTCCGACCGAGAGACCCAGTACTTC	CASRPSTGTSDRETQYF
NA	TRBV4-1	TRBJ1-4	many	TGCGCCAGCAGCCGGAGTCCGCCAGGTGAAAAACTGTTTTTT	CASSRSPPGEKLFF
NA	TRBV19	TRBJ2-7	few	TGTGCCAGTAGCGCCGGCGTAGGGCTCGAGCAGTACTTC	CASSAGVGLEQYF
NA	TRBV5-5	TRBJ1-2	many	TGTGCCAGCAGCTTATCCTCCTACCCTAACTATGGCTACACCTTC	CASSLSSYPNYGYTF
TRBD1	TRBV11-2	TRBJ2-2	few	TGTGCCAGCAGCTTCCCAGGGGGCGTATCGAACACCGGGGAGCTGTTTTTT	CASSFPGGVSNTGELFF
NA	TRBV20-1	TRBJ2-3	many	TGCAGTGCTAGAGATAATAGGCGGGACAAAATAACAGATACGCAGTATTTT	CSARDNRRDKITDTQYF
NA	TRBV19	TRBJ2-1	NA	TGTGCCAGTAGTCCCGATGGGGGGAGCTACAATGAGCAGTTCTTC	CASSPDGGSYNEQFF
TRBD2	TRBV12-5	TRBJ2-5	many	TGTGCTAGTGGTTTTCTAGCGGGGTCCCAAGAGACCCAGTACTTC	CASGFLAGSQETQYF
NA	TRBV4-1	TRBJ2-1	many	TGCGCCAGCAGCCAGGGGGGTGAGCAGTTCTTC	CASSQGGEQFF
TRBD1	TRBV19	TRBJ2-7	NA	TGTGCCAGTACCACGGGGACAGGGGAAGTGTACGAGCAGTACTTC	CASTTGTGEVYEQYF
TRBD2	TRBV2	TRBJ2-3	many	TGTGCCAGCAGTCCCTGGGATAGCGGGGGGTTAGATACGCAGTATTTT	CASSPWDSGGLDTQYF
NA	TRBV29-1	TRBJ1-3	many	TGCAGCGTTGTGTGGGGGTACGGAAACACCATATATTTT	CSVVWGYGNTIYF
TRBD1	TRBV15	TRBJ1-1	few	TGTGCCACCAGCGGCGTCCGGGACAGGGGCACTGAAGCTTTCTTT	CATSGVRDRGTEAFF
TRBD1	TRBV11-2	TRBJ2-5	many	TGTGCCAGCAGCTTAGTACAGGGGGGAGAGACCCAGTACTTC	CASSLVQGGETQYF
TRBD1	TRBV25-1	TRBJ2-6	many	TGTGCCAGCAGCCCCGCCTTTTGGGACAGTTATTCTGGGGCCAACGTCCTGACTTTC	CASSPAFWDSYSGANVLTF
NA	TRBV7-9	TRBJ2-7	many	TGTGCCAGCAGCGTCGAGTGGGACGGGGGGCAGTACTTC	CASSVEWDGGQYF
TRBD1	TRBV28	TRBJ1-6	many	TGTGCCATATTGGACAGGGGGCGTAATTCACCCCTCCACTTT	CAILDRGRNSPLHF
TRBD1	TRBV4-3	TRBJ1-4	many	TGCGCCAGCAGCCAAGGGCCGACCGAGACAGGGGAAAAACTGTTTTTT	CASSQGPTETGEKLFF
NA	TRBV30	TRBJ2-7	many	TGTGCCTGGAGTGTAACCCAGGGATGGGACGAGCAGTACTTC	CAWSVTQGWDEQYF
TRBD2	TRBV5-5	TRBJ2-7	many	TGTGCCAGCAGCTTGGAGTGGGTCTTGTCGGGGGGCGAGCAGTACTTC	CASSLEWVLSGGEQYF
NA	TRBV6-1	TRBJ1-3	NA	TGTGCCAGCAGTGATATCAGGGGAATTTCCGGAAGCACCATATATTTT	CASSDIRGISGSTIYF
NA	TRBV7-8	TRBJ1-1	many	TGTGCCAGCAGCTTAGCCACTCAACAATACCCTGAAGCTTTCTTT	CASSLATQQYPEAFF
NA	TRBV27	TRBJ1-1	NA	TGTGCCAGCAGTTTATTGGGGGGCAGGGAGTATGCTTTCTTT	CASSLLGGREYAFF
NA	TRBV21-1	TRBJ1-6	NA	TGTGCCAGCAGCAAAGGGGGGGGGGCTAATTCACCCCTCCACTTT	CASSKGGGANSPLHF
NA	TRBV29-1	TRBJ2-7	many	TGCAGCGTTTCCTACACGGCCTCGTACGAGCAGTACTTC	CSVSYTASYEQYF
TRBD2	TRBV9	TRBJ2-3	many	TGTGCCAGCAGCGTGGCTAAAATAGCGGGGGGGCCCGCGAAGGCAGATACGCAGTATTTT	CASSVAKIAGGPAKADTQYF
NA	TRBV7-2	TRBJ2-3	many	TGTGCCAGCAGCTTACCCGCCCTTTGGGGGGGGCCTGGTGATACGCAGTATTTT	CASSLPALWGGPGDTQYF
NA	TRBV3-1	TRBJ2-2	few	TGTGCCAGCAGCCCAAGGAGGGCGGACAACACCGGGGAGCTGTTTTTT	CASSPRRADNTGELFF
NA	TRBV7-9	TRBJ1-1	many	TGTGCCAGCAGCTTAGAAGACTTGCCGTACACTGAAGCTTTCTTT	CASSLEDLPYTEAFF
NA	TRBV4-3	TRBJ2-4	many	TGCGCCAGCAGCCAAGGTACCCAGAACATTCAGTACTTC	CASSQGTQNIQYF
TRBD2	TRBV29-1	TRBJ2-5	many	TGCAGCGTTGAAAACGCCGGGACTAGCGTCGGAGAGACCCAGTACTTC	CSVENAGTSVGETQYF
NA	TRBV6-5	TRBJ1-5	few	TGTGCCGGCAGTCTCGACGACAGGAATCAGCCCCAGCATTTT	CAGSLDDRNQPQHF
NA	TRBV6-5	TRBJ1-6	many	TGTGCCAGCAGTTACTCGGGACCGCCTAATTCACCCCTCCACTTT	CASSYSGPPNSPLHF
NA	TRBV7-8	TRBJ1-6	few	TGTGCCAGCACCCGGTTGAGCTCCTATAATTCACCCCTCCACTTT	CASTRLSSYNSPLHF
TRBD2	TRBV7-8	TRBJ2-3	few	TGTGCCAGCAGCTTCCAGCGGGGGAAGACAGATACGCAGTATTTT	CASSFQRGKTDTQYF
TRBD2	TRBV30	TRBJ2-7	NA	TGTGCCTGGAGTCTTGCGGGGGGCGGGCAGTACTTC	CAWSLAGGGQYF
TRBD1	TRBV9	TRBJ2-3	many	TGTGCCAGCAGCGTAGCTGGAGGGACAGGGGCGGTAACAGATACGCAGTATTTT	CASSVAGGTGAVTDTQYF
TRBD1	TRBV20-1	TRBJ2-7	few	TGCAGTGCTAGAGTGGGGACAGGGCGGTTTGAGCAGTACTTC	CSARVGTGRFEQYF
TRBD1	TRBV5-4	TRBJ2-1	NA	TGTGCCAGCAGCCCGGGACAGGGGGCTACTGAGCAGTTCTTC	CASSPGQGATEQFF
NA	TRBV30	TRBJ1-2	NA	TGTGCCTGGAGTTCCGGGACGGACTATGGCTACACCTTC	CAWSSGTDYGYTF
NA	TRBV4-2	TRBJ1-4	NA	TGTGCCAGCAGCCAAGATAGAACAGTATGGGAAAAACTGTTTTTT	CASSQDRTVWEKLFF
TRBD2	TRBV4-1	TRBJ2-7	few	TGCGCCAGCAGCCAAGAGACGACTAGCGGGGGCTACGAGCAGTACTTC	CASSQETTSGGYEQYF
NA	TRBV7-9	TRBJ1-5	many	TGTGCCAGCAGCGGAGAGATGAAGTGGTATAGCAATCAGCCCCAGCATTTT	CASSGEMKWYSNQPQHF
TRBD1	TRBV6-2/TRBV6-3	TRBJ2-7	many	TGTGCCAGCAGTCCCTCCAGACAGGGGACCTACGAGCAGTACTTC	CASSPSRQGTYEQYF
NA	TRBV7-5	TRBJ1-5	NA	NA	CISVPEAPGGSPQHF
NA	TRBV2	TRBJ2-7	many	TGTGCCACCGCAGTAAGCTCCTACGAGCAGTACTTC	CATAVSSYEQYF
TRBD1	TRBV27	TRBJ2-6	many	TGTGCCAGCAGCCGGACAGGGGGCGCATCTGGGGCCAACGTCCTGACTTTC	CASSRTGGASGANVLTF
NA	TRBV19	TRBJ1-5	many	TGTGCCAGTAGTGTCGGGACCCCCAATCAGCCCCAGCATTTT	CASSVGTPNQPQHF
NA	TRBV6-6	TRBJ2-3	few	TGTGCCAGCAGTTACTCGATAGCCGGGATAACTAGCACAGATACGCAGTATTTT	CASSYSIAGITSTDTQYF
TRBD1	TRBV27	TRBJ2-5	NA	TGTGCCAGCAGACCGGGACAGGGTCGTCAAGAGACCCAGTACTTC	CASRPGQGRQETQYF
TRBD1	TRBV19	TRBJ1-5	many	TGTGCCAGTAGCGACAGGGCTGATAGCAATCAGCCCCAGCATTTT	CASSDRADSNQPQHF
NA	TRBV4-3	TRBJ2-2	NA	TGCGCCAGCAGCCAAGATCTCTACGAACTCACCGGGGAGCTGTTTTTT	CASSQDLYELTGELFF
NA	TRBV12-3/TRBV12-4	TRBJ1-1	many	TGTGCCAGCAGTTCCTCGTTTGGGCTAGACACTGAAGCTTTCTTT	CASSSSFGLDTEAFF
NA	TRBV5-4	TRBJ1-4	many	TGTGCCAGCAGCTTTGACAGGTCCGAAAAACTGTTTTTT	CASSFDRSEKLFF